This T cell receptor (beta chain) was identified during a study of shared clonotypes between healthy human individuals. General study results and limits: Non-shared clonotypes were found to have lower generation probabilities than the clonotypes that were shared by all four of the sorted-subset donors. Estimated clonotype richness was generally higher in naive than memory subsets.

CDR1 and CDR2 from the germline V gene are MDHEN and SYDVKM. With 7 bases removed from V and 0 bases from J, the gap between germline ends came to 10 bases. The CDR3 is made up of 13 amino acids. The assay was carried out at the deep level. Profiled with immunoSEQ multiplex PCR; TCRdb holds only in-frame clones, not every one. Of a few hundred thousand clones detected, around 96% appear once; the ten largest clones hold about 0.34%. As regards this clone: Its matching antigen is unknown.

The sequence was collected from a man younger than 40 in good health. Sequenced material: memory CD8+ T cells sorted from blood. Subset here: CD45RO+ cells pooled with CCR7-negative TemRA cells. V usage is TRBV28 and J usage is TRBJ2-7, with D perhaps TRBD2 (6 bases). The CDR3 DNA reads as TGTGCCAGCACCCTAGCGCTCTCCTACGAGCAGTACTTC. It specifies CASTLALSYEQYF.